This is a list of T cell receptor beta chains from one sample in a study of blood T cell repertoires in COVID-19. Sequenced by immunoSEQ multiplex PCR; TCRdb stores in-frame clones only, minus some. The table lists roughly 260,000 clones, 80% to 90% of them singletons. Sequencing was performed on PBMCs or T cells enriched from blood (not recorded which). All receptors derive from a woman aged 40 to 50 who had been exposed to COVID-19. The CDR3 runs from the conserved cysteine through the conserved F or W. Each record gives: V gene, CDR3 protein.

TRBV5-6 CASATGRSRGYTF
TRBV3-1/TRBV3-2 CASSLVGAGAFF
TRBV9 CASSAAGGLTEAFF
TRBV28 CASSLGGSGGEQYF
TRBV28 CAGSGLARETQYF
TRBV18 CASSPPVSGDTDTQYF
TRBV6-5 CASSYSLGGDTQYF
TRBV6-2/TRBV6-3 CASSEPGDEQFF
TRBV9 CASSAGRGLETQYF
TRBV7-2 CASSLVRGGEQFF
TRBV27 CASSFMGSGSPLHF
TRBV12-3/TRBV12-4 CASRGTGREQYF
TRBV2 CASGGLYVNQPQHF
TRBV5-1 CASGKTSGGASDTQYF
TRBV11-3 CASSLGQYNEQFF
TRBV20-1 CSAPSETEAFF
TRBV6-4 CASSRGTDTQYF
TRBV19 CASSTTVFSGNTIYF
TRBV5-1 CASSPRDTNEKLFF
TRBV9 CASSLGLAGQETQYF
TRBV10-3 CAISESKSLEQFF
TRBV6-2/TRBV6-3 CASSYSAESPLHF
TRBV10-3 CAISDLETQYF
TRBV7-3 CASSLLAGGPDTQYF
TRBV7-2 CASSPARGLHSYEQYF
TRBV29-1 CSVEGQTTEAFF
TRBV7-2 CASSLILAAGRGSYNEQFF
TRBV11-3 CASRQGQSFHWDSPLHF
TRBV18 CASSPEGALGEQYF
TRBV19 CASSIGDRVERETQYF
TRBV6-5 CASSRGTGDRGYTF
TRBV5-1 CASSPTGGAEQPQHF
TRBV24-1 CATSQGNTEAFF
TRBV9 CASSVEDRGSYGYTF
TRBV12-5 CASGFVERGPYGYTF
TRBV19 CASSIGQQGTYGYTF
TRBV9 CASSATGHTLYGYTF
TRBV15 CATSRDRGQAYEQYF
TRBV7-9 CASSLKSGDEKLFF
TRBV4-3 CASSQDAGGTDTQYF
TRBV5-4 CASSSGPGTGNYGYTF
TRBV5-1 CASSLGAFAGNTEAFF
TRBV14 CASSQTFPQTSGEGPSNNEQFF
TRBV28 CASTIGGTRDTEAFF
TRBV10-3 CAIRGQGQNEKLFF
TRBV5-1 CASSLDWGNSYEQYF
TRBV19 CASAVSGFEQPQHF